The T cell receptor (beta chain) described here comes from a study of cytomegalovirus exposure and HLA in healthy donors. The study, taken as a whole, reports: Cytomegalovirus association was listed for 170 or so TCR beta chains. The tendency of first-cohort TCR clusters to co-occur in the roughly 110 validation repertoires was the finding of a later analysis. Three chains linked to CMV were shown in vitro to be specific for CMV antigens.

Profiled with immunoSEQ multiplex PCR; TCRdb holds only in-frame clones, not every one. Of under 130,000 clones in the sample, about 88% were seen once. V lost 5 bases, J lost 6 bases, and 9 bases stayed unmatched. Germline V CDR1 and CDR2: MNHEY, SMNVEV (reference sequence). CDR3 size: 15 residues. Of note for this clone: The antigen remains unidentified.

The donors were in the approximately 120-subject validation cohort; that cohort was separate from the approximately 730-subject first cohort. The receptor was isolated from a woman in her late teens or twenties in good health and CMV-seropositive. Sequenced sample: PBMCs. The chain carries TRBV27 and TRBJ2-7, with TRBD1 matching over 11 bases. This CDR3 is CASSPDRGLLTEQYF. CDR3 in DNA: TGTGCCAGCAGTCCGGACAGGGGGCTTTTGACCGAGCAGTACTTC.